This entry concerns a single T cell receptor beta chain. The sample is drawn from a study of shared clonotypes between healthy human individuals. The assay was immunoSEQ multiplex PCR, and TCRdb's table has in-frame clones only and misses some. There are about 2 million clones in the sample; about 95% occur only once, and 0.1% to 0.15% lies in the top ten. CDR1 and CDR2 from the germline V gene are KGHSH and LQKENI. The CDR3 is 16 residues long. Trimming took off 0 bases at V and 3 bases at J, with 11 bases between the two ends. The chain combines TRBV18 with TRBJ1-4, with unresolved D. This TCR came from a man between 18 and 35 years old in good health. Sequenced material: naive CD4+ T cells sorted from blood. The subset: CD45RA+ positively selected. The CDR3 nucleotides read TGTGCCAGCTCACCACCTCGAGTGGGATCTAATGAAAAACTGTTTTTT. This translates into CASSPPRVGSNEKLFF.